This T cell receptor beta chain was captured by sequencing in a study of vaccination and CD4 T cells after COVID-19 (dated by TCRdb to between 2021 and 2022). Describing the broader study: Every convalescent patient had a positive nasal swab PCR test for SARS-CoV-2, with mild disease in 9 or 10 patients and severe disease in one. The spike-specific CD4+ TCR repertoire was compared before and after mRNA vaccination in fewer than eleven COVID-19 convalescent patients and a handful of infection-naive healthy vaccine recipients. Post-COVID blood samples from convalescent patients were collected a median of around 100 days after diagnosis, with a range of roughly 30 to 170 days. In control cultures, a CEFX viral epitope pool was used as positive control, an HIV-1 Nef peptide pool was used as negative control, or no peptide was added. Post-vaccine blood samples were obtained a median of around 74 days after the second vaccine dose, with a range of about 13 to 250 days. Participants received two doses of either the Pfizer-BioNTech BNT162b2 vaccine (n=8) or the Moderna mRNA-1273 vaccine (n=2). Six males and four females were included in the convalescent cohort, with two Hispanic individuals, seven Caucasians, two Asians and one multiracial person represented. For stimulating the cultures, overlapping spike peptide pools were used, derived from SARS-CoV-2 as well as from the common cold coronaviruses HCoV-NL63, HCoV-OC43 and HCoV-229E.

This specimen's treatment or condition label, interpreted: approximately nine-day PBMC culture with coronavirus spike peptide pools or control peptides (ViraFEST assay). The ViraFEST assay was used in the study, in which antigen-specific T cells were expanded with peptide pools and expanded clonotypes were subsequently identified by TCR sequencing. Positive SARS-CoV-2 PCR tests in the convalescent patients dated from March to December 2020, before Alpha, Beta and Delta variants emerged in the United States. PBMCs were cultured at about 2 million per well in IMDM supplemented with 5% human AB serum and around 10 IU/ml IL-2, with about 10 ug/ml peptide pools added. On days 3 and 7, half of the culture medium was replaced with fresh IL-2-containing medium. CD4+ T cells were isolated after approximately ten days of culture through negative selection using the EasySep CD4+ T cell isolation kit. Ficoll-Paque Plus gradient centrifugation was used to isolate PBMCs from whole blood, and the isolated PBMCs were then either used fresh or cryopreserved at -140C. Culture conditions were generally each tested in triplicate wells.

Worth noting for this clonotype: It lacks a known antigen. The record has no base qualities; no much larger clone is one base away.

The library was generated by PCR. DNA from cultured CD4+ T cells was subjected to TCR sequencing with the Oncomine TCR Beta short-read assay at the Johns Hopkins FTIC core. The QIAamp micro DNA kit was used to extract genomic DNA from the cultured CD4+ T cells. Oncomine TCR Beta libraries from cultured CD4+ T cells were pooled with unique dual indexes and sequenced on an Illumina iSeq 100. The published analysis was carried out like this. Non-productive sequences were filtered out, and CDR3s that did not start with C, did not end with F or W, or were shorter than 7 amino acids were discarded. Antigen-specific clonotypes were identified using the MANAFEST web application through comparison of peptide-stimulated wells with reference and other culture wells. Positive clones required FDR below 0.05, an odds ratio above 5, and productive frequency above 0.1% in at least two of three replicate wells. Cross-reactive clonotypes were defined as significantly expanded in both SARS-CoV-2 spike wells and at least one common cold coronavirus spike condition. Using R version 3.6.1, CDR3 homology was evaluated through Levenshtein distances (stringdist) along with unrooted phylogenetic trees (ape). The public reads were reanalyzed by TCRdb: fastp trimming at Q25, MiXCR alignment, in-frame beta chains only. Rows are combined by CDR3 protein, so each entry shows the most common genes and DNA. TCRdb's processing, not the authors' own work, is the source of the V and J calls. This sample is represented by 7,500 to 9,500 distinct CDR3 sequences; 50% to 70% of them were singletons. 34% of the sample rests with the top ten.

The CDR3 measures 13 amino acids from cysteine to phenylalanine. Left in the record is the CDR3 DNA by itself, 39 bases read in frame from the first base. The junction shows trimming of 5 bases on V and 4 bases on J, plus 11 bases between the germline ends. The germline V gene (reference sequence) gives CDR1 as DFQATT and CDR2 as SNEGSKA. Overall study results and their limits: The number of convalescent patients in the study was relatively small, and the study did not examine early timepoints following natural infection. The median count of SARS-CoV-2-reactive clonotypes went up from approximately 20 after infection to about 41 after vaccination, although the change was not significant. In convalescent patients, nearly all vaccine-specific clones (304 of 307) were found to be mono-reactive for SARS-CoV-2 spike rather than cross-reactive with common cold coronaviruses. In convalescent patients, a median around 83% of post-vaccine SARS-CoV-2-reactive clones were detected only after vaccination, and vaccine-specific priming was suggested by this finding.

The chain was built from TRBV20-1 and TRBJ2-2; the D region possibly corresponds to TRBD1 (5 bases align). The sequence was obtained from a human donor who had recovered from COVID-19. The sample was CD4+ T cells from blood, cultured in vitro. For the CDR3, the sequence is CSAPQGVTGELFF. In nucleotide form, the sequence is TGCAGTGCTCCTCAGGGTGTCACCGGGGAGCTGTTTTTT.